The 8 T cell receptor beta chains below come from one sample, sequenced in a study of T-cell memory formation after mild COVID-19 (dated by TCRdb to the early 2020s). Libraries were made using 5' RACE. The listed sequencing device is Illumina NovaSeq 6000. The public reads were reprocessed in TCRdb via fastp at Q25 and MiXCR, keeping in-frame beta chains. When rows share a CDR3 protein, they turn into one entry using the most common DNA and genes. Here the sample has fewer than 700,000 distinct CDR3 sequences; more than 15% occur a single time. The ten largest make up about 12% of the sample. The material sequenced was PBMCs or a T cell subset sorted from them (not recorded which). The receptors stem from an adult woman who had mild COVID-19 (a few samples of this study predate the infection). The sample titles of this study are shuffled in the database, so cell type and time point are left out; the donor was told from shared clones.

The gene calls are TRBV4-2 and TRBJ1-1; 7 bases map to TRBD1. In germline, CDR1 is LGHNA, CDR2 YNFKEQ. The CDR3 is 17 residues long. Trimming took 0 bases from V and 1 from J; bases not matched to a gene: 8. CDR3 DNA sequence: TGTGCCAGCAGCCAAGATTTCCCCGGGACAGCGAACACTGAAGCTTTCTTT. The encoded protein is CASSQDFPGTANTEAFF.

This clonotype was seen more than once but under ten times. The chain combines TRBV24-1 with TRBJ2-7, with a weak D call TRBD2 (6 bases). Germline V gene lookup returns CDR1 KGHDR and CDR2 SFDVKD. The CDR3 has 15 residues. The V and J ends lost 3 bases and 4 bases respectively, with 15 bases between them. The CDR3 region is CATSDGGTLQYEQYF. The CDR3 DNA is TGTGCCACCAGTGATGGAGGGACTCTCCAATACGAGCAGTACTTC.

CDR3 loop: CASSLETSGRGAPDTQYF. The CDR3 DNA sequence: TGTGCCAGCAGCTTAGAGACTAGCGGGAGGGGGGCCCCAGATACGCAGTATTTT. This chain uses TRBV7-6 with TRBJ2-3; 14 bases are shared with TRBD2. V lost 1 base to trimming and J lost 4 bases; unmatched junction nucleotides: 7. The CDR3 extends over 18 amino acids. The germline CDR1 and CDR2 sequences are SGHVS and FNYEAQ.

This clonotype came up a few times. The J gene is TRBJ2-2, the V gene TRBV5-1, with D unclear. V dropped 3 bases and J dropped 7 bases, with 10 bases sitting between them. Germline CDR1 is SGHRS and CDR2 is YFSETQ. The CDR3 extends over 13 amino acids. CDR3 DNA: TGCGCCAGCAGCTCCCTTCTAGACGGGGAGCTGTTTTTT. Residues: CASSSLLDGELFF.

This clonotype was counted once. This chain uses TRBV10-2 with TRBJ1-6, with D possibly matching TRBD1 (5 bases). Germline CDR1 reads WSHSY; CDR2 reads SAAADI. The CDR3 is 15 residues long. The germline V and J ends were trimmed by 0 bases and 5 bases, with 8 bases remaining between them. For the CDR3, the DNA is TGCGCCAGCAGTGAGTCCGGGGGGAATAATTCACCCCTCCACTTT. Translation gives CASSESGGNNSPLHF.

This clonotype was seen a handful of times. The genes are TRBV28 and TRBJ2-7; 7 bases are shared with TRBD1. V lost 4 bases, J lost 6 bases, and 9 bases stayed unmatched. This CDR3 spans 14 amino acids. Germline CDR1 and CDR2: MDHEN and SYDVKM. CDR3 amino acids: CASSSTGVYREQYF. CDR3 DNA sequence: TGTGCCAGCAGTTCTACAGGGGTATATCGCGAGCAGTACTTC.

At least ten counts were recorded for this clonotype. This chain connects TRBV20-1 to TRBJ1-5, with D possibly matching TRBD1 (5 bases). Germline CDR1 is DFQATT and CDR2 is SNEGSKA (reference sequence). The CDR3 is made up of 14 amino acids. Trimming cost V 6 bases and J 1 base, with 13 bases left between them. This chain's CDR3 is CSAATVGSNQPQHF. The DNA of the CDR3 is TGCAGTGCGGCGACAGTGGGAAGCAATCAGCCCCAGCATTTT.

The rearrangement links TRBV11-3 to TRBJ2-1; tentatively, D is TRBD2 (6 bases). CDR1 and CDR2 (germline): SGHNT, YENEEA. The CDR3 loop spans 15 amino acids. V lost 5 bases, J lost 8 bases, and 19 bases lay in between. The DNA of the CDR3 is TGTGCCAGCAGCCCCGGGACTCTCCAGCTGGATGAGCAGTTCTTC. Translating gives CASSPGTLQLDEQFF.